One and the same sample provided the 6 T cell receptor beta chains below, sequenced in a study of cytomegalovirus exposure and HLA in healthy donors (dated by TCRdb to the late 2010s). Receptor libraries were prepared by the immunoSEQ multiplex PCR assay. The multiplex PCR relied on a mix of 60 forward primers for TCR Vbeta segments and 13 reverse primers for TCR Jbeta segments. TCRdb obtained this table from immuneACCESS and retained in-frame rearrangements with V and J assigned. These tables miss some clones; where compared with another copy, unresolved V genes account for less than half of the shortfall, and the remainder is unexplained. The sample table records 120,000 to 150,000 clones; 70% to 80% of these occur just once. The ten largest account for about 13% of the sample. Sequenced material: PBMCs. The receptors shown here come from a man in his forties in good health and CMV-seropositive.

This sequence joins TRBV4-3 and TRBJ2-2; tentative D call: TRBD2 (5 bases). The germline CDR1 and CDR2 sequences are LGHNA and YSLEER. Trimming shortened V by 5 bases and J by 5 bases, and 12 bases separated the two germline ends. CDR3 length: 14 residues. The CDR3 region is CASSFQEDTGELFF. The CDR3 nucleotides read TGCGCCAGCAGCTTTCAGGAGGATACCGGGGAGCTGTTTTTT.

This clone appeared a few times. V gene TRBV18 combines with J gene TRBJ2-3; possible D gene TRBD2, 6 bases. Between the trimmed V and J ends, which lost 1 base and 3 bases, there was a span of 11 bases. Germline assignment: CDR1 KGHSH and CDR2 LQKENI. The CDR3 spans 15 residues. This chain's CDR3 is CASSPQLAATDTQYF. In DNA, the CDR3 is TGTGCCAGCTCACCACAGTTAGCGGCTACAGATACGCAGTATTTT. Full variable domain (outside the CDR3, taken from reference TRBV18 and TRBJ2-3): NAGVMQNPRHLVRRRGQEARLRCSPMKGHSHVYWYRQLPEEGLKFMVYLQKENIIDESGMPKERFSAEFPKEGPSILRIQQVVRGDSAAYFCASSPQLAATDTQYFGPGTRLTVL.

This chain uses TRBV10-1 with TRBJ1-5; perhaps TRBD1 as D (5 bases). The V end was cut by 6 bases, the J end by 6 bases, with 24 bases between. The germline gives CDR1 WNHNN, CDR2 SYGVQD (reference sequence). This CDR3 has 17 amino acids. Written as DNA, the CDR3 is TGCGCCAGCAGCCAGATACTTCTGTTCGGGAGGGGTCAGCCCCAGCATTTT. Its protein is CASSQILLFGRGQPQHF.

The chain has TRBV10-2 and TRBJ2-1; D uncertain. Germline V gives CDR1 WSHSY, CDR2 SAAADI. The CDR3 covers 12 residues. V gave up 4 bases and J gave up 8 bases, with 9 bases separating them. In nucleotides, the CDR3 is TGCGCCAGCAGTGCTAATTACCATGAGCAGTTCTTC. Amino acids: CASSANYHEQFF.

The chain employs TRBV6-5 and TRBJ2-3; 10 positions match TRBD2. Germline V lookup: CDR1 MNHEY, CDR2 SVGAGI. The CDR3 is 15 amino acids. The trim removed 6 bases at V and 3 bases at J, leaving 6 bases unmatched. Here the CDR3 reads CASSPDSGRTDTQYF. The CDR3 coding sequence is TGTGCCAGCAGCCCTGATAGCGGGAGGACAGATACGCAGTATTTT.

CDR3 loop: CASSLGTGMGNIQYF. The CDR3 bases are TGTGCCAGCAGCTTAGGGACAGGGATGGGAAACATTCAGTACTTC. The chain carries TRBV7-6 and TRBJ2-4, with TRBD1 matching over 8 bases. This CDR3 has 15 amino acids. J was trimmed by 6 bases and V by 1 base; bases with no gene match: 5. Germline V gene data show CDR1 as SGHVS and CDR2 as FNYEAQ.